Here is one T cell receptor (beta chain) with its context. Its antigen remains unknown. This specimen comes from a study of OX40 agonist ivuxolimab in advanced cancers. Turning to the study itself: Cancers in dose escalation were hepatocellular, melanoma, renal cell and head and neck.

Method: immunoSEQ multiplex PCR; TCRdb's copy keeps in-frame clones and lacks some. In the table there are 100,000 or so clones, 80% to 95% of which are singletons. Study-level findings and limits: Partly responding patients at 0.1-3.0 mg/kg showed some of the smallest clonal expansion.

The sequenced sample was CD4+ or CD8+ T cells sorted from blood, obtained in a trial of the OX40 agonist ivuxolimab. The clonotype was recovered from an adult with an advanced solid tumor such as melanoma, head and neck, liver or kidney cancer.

The CDR3 spells CASSGTLTYEQYF. The CDR3 DNA follows: TGTGCCAGCAGCGGGACCCTTACCTACGAGCAGTACTTC. The chain joins TRBV2 to TRBJ2-7; D may match TRBD1 or TRBD2 (5 bases each). The germline CDR1 and CDR2 sequences are SNHLY and FYNNEI. There are 13 residues in the CDR3. Trimming took off 6 bases at V and 2 bases at J, with 11 bases between the two ends.